Following are 2 T cell receptor beta chains from one sample sequenced in a study of blood T cell repertoires in COVID-19 (dated by TCRdb to about 2020). Library method: the immunoSEQ multiplex PCR assay. This immuneACCESS table, as held by TCRdb, lists in-frame sequences with V and J called but not all clones. Of the missing ones, under half trace to an unresolved V gene in checked studies; the others have no known cause. This sample holds more than 95,000 clones; approximately 91% were observed only once. Approximately 5.1% of the sample lies in the top ten. The sequenced material came from peripheral blood. These receptors all stem from a human donor in a cohort sampled during active COVID-19.

The J gene is TRBJ1-2, the V gene TRBV9, with TRBD1 matching 8 bases. Losses at the gene ends were 0 bases for V and 4 bases for J; bases not matched to a gene: 5. Germline lookup yields CDR1 SGDLS and CDR2 YYNGEE. This CDR3 has 15 residues. The CDR3 nucleotides read TGTGCCAGCAGCGTAGGCAGGGGGCGAGGCTATGGCTACACCTTC. It yields the protein CASSVGRGRGYGYTF.

This clone has a single count. The V and J genes are TRBV28 and TRBJ2-2; TRBD2 matches at 9 bases. The CDR3 is made up of 17 amino acids. CDR1 and CDR2 from the germline V gene are MDHEN and SYDVKM. Trimming took 4 bases from V and 5 from J; bases not matched to a gene: 11. Here the CDR3 reads CASSSTGTSSLTGELFF. CDR3 nucleotide sequence: TGTGCCAGCAGTTCCACCGGGACTAGCTCTTTGACCGGGGAGCTGTTTTTT.